These 2 T cell receptor beta chains came from one sample sequenced in a study of control samples from healthy donors and cancer patients. Assay: immunoSEQ multiplex PCR; the TCRdb copy retains only in-frame clones and omits some. The sample consists of about 160,000 clones, roughly 95% of them appearing once. Sequenced material: blood. Every receptor here comes from a woman in her twenties or thirties in good health.

The genes are TRBV5-1 and TRBJ1-1, with D unresolved. Germline CDR1 reads SGHRS; CDR2 reads YFSETQ. V shed 1 base and J shed 4 bases, with 8 bases lying between them. This CDR3 has 13 residues. CDR3 sequence (DNA): TGCGCCAGCAGCTTGTTTATGGGCACTGAAGCTTTCTTT. Its protein is CASSLFMGTEAFF.

The chain couples TRBV5-1 to TRBJ2-3, with 11 nucleotides matching TRBD2. CDR3 length: 14 amino acids. V lost 6 bases, J lost 3 bases, and 3 bases stayed unmatched. Germline-derived CDR1 and CDR2 are SGHRS and YFSETQ. CDR3 in DNA: TGCGCCAGCACTAGCGGGGGGTCTACAGATACGCAGTATTTT. Its translation is CASTSGGSTDTQYF.